The 21 T cell receptor beta chains given below trace back to one sample, sequenced in a study of blood T cell repertoires in COVID-19. Assay used: immunoSEQ multiplex PCR; TCRdb lists only in-frame clones, some missing. Among about 260,000 clones, 84% were seen once, and the ten largest hold approximately 4%. Source material: peripheral blood. The receptors here all came from a man aged 55 to 70 with acute or convalescent COVID-19.

V usage is TRBV4-1 and J usage is TRBJ1-5, with a weak D call TRBD1 (6 bases). The CDR3 length is 15 residues. Germline CDR1 and CDR2: MGHRA and YSYEKL. Trimming shortened V by 4 bases and J by 1 base, and 11 bases separated the two germline ends. The CDR3 reads CASSRNRDSNQPQHF. The CDR3 nucleotides are TGCGCCAGCAGCCGTAACAGGGACAGCAATCAGCCCCAGCATTTT.

The chain employs TRBV19 and TRBJ1-1; TRBD1 agrees at 8 bases. The CDR3 totals 11 residues. V was pared by 4 bases and J by 13 bases, with 5 bases of the junction left unmatched. Germline V gene lookup returns CDR1 LNHDA and CDR2 SQIVND (reference sequence). In DNA form, the CDR3 reads TGTGCCAGTAGTACAGGGGGCTTCGGTTTCTTT. It codes for CASSTGGFGFF. The variable domain in full, completed from reference TRBV19 and TRBJ1-1, reads DGGITQSPKYLFRKEGQNVTLSCEQNLNHDAMYWYRQDPGQGLRLIYYSQIVNDFQKGDIAEGYSVSREKKESFPLTVTSAQKNPTAFYLCASSTGGFGFFGQGTRLTVV.

V gene TRBV19 combines with J gene TRBJ1-1; possibly TRBD1 for D (5 bases). CDR3 length equals 13 residues. V lost 2 bases and J 6 bases, leaving 10 bases between the germline ends. Germline V gives CDR1 LNHDA, CDR2 SQIVND (reference sequence). CDR3: CASSINRLSEAFF. The CDR3 DNA sequence: TGTGCCAGTAGTATAAACAGGCTCTCTGAAGCTTTCTTT.

The V call is TRBV6-5, the J call TRBJ1-5, with TRBD1 matching 7 bases. Trimming took 8 bases from V and 7 from J; bases not matched to a gene: 8. The germline V gene has CDR1 MNHEY and CDR2 SVGAGI. This CDR3 spans 13 amino acids. For the CDR3, the DNA is TGTGCCAGCGCCACAGGGGAGCTGCAGCCCCAGCATTTT. Protein product: CASATGELQPQHF.

J is TRBJ1-2 and V is TRBV7-8; D is uncertain. CDR1 SGHVS and CDR2 FQNEAQ come from the germline V gene. The CDR3 contains 14 residues. V was clipped by 11 bases and J by 8 bases, with 24 bases between them. CDR3 bases: TGTGCCTCGAGGAAGGCAGGACTTAGTATGGGCTACACCTTC. Amino acids: CASRKAGLSMGYTF.

The J gene is TRBJ2-6, the V gene TRBV3-1 (or the pseudogene TRBV3-2), with TRBD1 matching over 10 bases. V dropped 0 bases and J dropped 12; count of bases not matched to a gene: 8. Germline values: CDR1 LGHDT, CDR2 YNNKEL (reference sequence). CDR3 length equals 16 residues. The CDR3 bases are TGTGCCAGCAGCCAAGATTTAGGGGACAGGGGAGGCGTCCTGACTTTC. This sequence encodes CASSQDLGDRGGVLTF.

The chain's CDR3 is CASRTSGTYEQYF. The DNA of the CDR3 is TGTGCCAGCAGGACTAGCGGGACCTACGAGCAGTACTTC. This sequence joins TRBV27 and TRBJ2-7, with TRBD2 matching 11 bases. Germline values: CDR1 MNHEY, CDR2 SMNVEV (reference sequence). The trim removed 6 bases at V and 2 bases at J, leaving 0 bases unmatched. This CDR3 contains 13 residues.

The CDR3 DNA is TGTGCCAGCAGTTACCGCGGCCAGGGGACCTACGAGCAGTACTTC. Translated: CASSYRGQGTYEQYF. The chain joins TRBV6-5 to TRBJ2-7; tentatively, D is TRBD1 (6 bases). CDR3 size: 15 residues. Trimming took off 2 bases at V and 2 bases at J, with 13 bases between the two ends. The germline CDR1 and CDR2 sequences are MNHEY and SVGAGI.

This chain uses TRBV10-3 with TRBJ1-1; TRBD1 might be the D (6 bases). The germline CDR1 and CDR2 sequences are ENHRY and SYGVKD. V lost 0 bases and J 1 base, leaving 9 bases between the germline ends. The CDR3 is made up of 15 amino acids. The CDR3 nucleotides read TGTGCCATCAGTGAGTCGAGCAGGGGGAACACTGAAGCTTTCTTT. It is translated as CAISESSRGNTEAFF.

V is TRBV6-5 and J is TRBJ2-7; the match to TRBD1 covers 10 bases. V was clipped by 6 bases and J by 6 bases; unmatched bases: 11. Germline CDR1 MNHEY, CDR2 SVGAGI. The CDR3 contains 15 residues. This chain's CDR3 is CASSPYPGTGAEQYF. Written as DNA, the CDR3 is TGTGCCAGCAGCCCCTATCCCGGGACAGGGGCCGAGCAGTACTTC.

This sequence joins TRBV6-2 or TRBV6-3 and TRBJ2-7; D perhaps matches TRBD2 (6 bases). Trimming removed 6 bases at V and 2 bases at J, with 17 bases between. Germline assignment: CDR1 MNHEY and CDR2 SVGEGT. The length of the CDR3 is 15 residues. This CDR3 reads CASSLTLRTTYEQYF. DNA of the CDR3: TGTGCCAGCAGCCTAACCCTCAGGACTACCTACGAGCAGTACTTC.

This chain joins TRBV20-1 and TRBJ2-3; D is undetermined. The germline CDR1 and CDR2 sequences are DFQATT and SNEGSKA (reference sequence). Trimming cost V 3 bases and J 0 bases, with 10 bases left between them. The CDR3 extends over 14 amino acids. The CDR3 spells CSASYGASTDTQYF. The CDR3 coding sequence is TGCAGTGCTAGTTACGGAGCTAGCACAGATACGCAGTATTTT.

A single count supports this clone. The genes are TRBV6-5 and TRBJ1-2; perhaps TRBD1 as D (5 bases). The CDR3 consists of 15 residues. CDR1 is MNHEY, CDR2 SVGAGI, per germline. V lost 7 bases to trimming and J lost 4 bases, with 19 bases between them. The CDR3 sequence: CASTHAGLGGYGYTF. The CDR3 bases are TGTGCCAGCACCCACGCGGGACTCGGTGGCTATGGCTACACCTTC.

The table lists this clone with a few counts. Here the CDR3 reads CASSDGHLYEQYF. In DNA form, the CDR3 reads TGTGCCAGCAGCGACGGACACCTCTACGAGCAGTACTTC. The chain couples TRBV9 to TRBJ2-7; D may be TRBD1 (5 bases). This CDR3 spans 13 amino acids. The germline CDR1 and CDR2 sequences are SGDLS and YYNGEE. V lost 3 bases, J lost 3 bases, and 10 bases lay in between.

The rearrangement joins TRBV9 to TRBJ2-7; D might be TRBD2 (6 bases). Per germline, CDR1 SGDLS and CDR2 YYNGEE. The length of the CDR3 is 13 residues. V lost 3 bases and J 0 bases, leaving 7 bases between the germline ends. Here the CDR3 reads CASSATSSYEQYF. CDR3 coding DNA: TGTGCCAGCAGCGCGACTAGCTCCTACGAGCAGTACTTC.

The chain has TRBV4-1 and TRBJ2-7; 13 bases agree with TRBD2. The CDR3 loop spans 15 amino acids. The ends lost 3 bases at V and 1 base at J; junction bases unmatched: 0. Germline loops: CDR1 MGHRA, CDR2 YSYEKL. CDR3 nucleotide sequence: TGCGCCAGCAGCCAGGGACTAGCGGGGTCCTACGAGCAGTACTTC. It translates to CASSQGLAGSYEQYF.

This chain joins TRBV28 and TRBJ2-3; D is tentatively TRBD1 or TRBD2 (6 bases each). V lost 10 bases to trimming and J lost 5 bases, with 13 bases between them. Per germline, CDR1 MDHEN and CDR2 SYDVKM. The CDR3 runs 12 residues. The CDR3 coding sequence is TGTGCCACCAGGGGAGGTGTAGATACGCAGTATTTT. It codes for CATRGGVDTQYF.

V is TRBV7-2 and J is TRBJ2-6, with D perhaps matching TRBD1 (6 bases). The CDR3 runs to 16 residues. The germline gives CDR1 SGHTA, CDR2 FQGNSA. Trimming stripped 6 bases from V and 2 bases from J, with 14 bases between. The CDR3 here is CASRFTGIAGANVLTF. CDR3 in DNA: TGTGCCAGCAGGTTTACAGGGATTGCTGGGGCCAACGTCCTGACTTTC.

The V call is TRBV2, the J call TRBJ2-7; perhaps TRBD1 as D (6 bases). The germline V gene has CDR1 SNHLY and CDR2 FYNNEI. Trimming took off 6 bases at V and 3 bases at J, with 15 bases between the two ends. CDR3 size: 14 residues. The CDR3, as DNA: TGTGCCAGCAGCACTACAGGGCCGCTCTACGAGCAGTACTTC. It codes for CASSTTGPLYEQYF.

This chain uses TRBV28 with TRBJ1-2, with no clear D. This CDR3 contains 14 residues. From germline, CDR1 is MDHEN and CDR2 SYDVKM. The V and J ends lost 4 bases and 3 bases respectively, with 12 bases between them. The CDR3 is CASSSFPGDYGYTF. The DNA for the CDR3 is TGTGCCAGCAGTTCCTTCCCCGGAGACTATGGCTACACCTTC.

This rearrangement joins TRBV2 to TRBJ2-7; 7 bases align to TRBD1. V lost 7 bases, J lost 4 bases, and 4 bases stayed unmatched. CDR3 size: 12 residues. CDR1 SNHLY and CDR2 FYNNEI come from the germline V gene. The CDR3 DNA sequence: TGTGCCAGCAAGTGGGACAGTTACGAGCAGTACTTC. It is translated as CASKWDSYEQYF.